Shown below are 5 T cell receptor beta chains from a single sample sequenced in a study of early stage breast cancer tumors. Profiled with immunoSEQ multiplex PCR; TCRdb holds only in-frame clones, not every one. In the table there are 60,000 to 80,000 clones, approximately 79% of which are singletons. Material: blood. These receptors were obtained from a person in their sixties or seventies with breast cancer.

The V call is TRBV7-2, the J call TRBJ2-7; TRBD2 aligns across 14 bases. Germline assignment: CDR1 SGHTA and CDR2 FQGNSA. The CDR3 is made up of 14 amino acids. V lost 5 bases and J lost 7; bases outside the gene matches: 4. The CDR3 nucleotides are TGTGCCAGCAGCCCCCGACTAGCGGGAGGGGAGCAGTACTTC. Amino acid sequence: CASSPRLAGGEQYF. Supplemented by reference TRBV7-2 and TRBJ2-7, the full variable domain reads GAGVSQSPSNKVTEKGKDVELRCDPISGHTALYWYRQSLGQGLEFLIYFQGNSAPDKSGLPSDRFSAERTGGSVSTLTIQRTQQEDSAVYLCASSPRLAGGEQYFGPGTRLTVT.

The chain uses TRBV2 and TRBJ2-5, with D perhaps TRBD1 (6 bases). V was pared by 7 bases and J by 4 bases, with 16 bases between. Germline CDR1 reads SNHLY; CDR2 reads FYNNEI. The CDR3 covers 14 residues. The chain's CDR3 is CASKHSGAAETQYF. The CDR3, as DNA: TGTGCCAGCAAACATTCAGGGGCGGCAGAGACCCAGTACTTC.

The V call is TRBV10-3, the J call TRBJ2-7; D perhaps matches TRBD1 (5 bases). V was cut by 0 bases and J by 3 bases, with 12 bases left in between. The CDR3 consists of 15 residues. Germline CDR1 ENHRY, CDR2 SYGVKD. As DNA, the CDR3 is TGTGCCATCAGTGAGTCCCAGGGTCCCTTCTACGAGCAGTACTTC. Translating it yields CAISESQGPFYEQYF.

The V and J genes are TRBV5-4 and TRBJ2-3; 8 bases are a match to TRBD2. This CDR3 has 15 residues. CDR1 SGHNT and CDR2 YYREEE come from the germline V gene (reference sequence). The trim removed 6 bases at V and 0 bases at J, leaving 6 bases unmatched. Written as DNA, the CDR3 is TGTGCCAGCAACTCGGGGGGGAGTAGCACAGATACGCAGTATTTT. It encodes CASNSGGSSTDTQYF. Using reference TRBV5-4 and TRBJ2-3 for the parts outside the CDR3, the full variable domain is ETGVTQSPTHLIKTRGQQVTLRCSSQSGHNTVSWYQQALGQGPQFIFQYYREEENGRGNFPPRFSGLQFPNYSSELNVNALELDDSALYLCASNSGGSSTDTQYFGPGTRLTVL.

The V and J genes are TRBV15 and TRBJ1-4, with TRBD1 as a possible D gene (5 bases). The CDR3 spans 17 residues. Germline CDR1 reads LNHNV; CDR2 reads YYDKDF (reference sequence). V lost 0 bases and J lost 8, with 19 bases in between. The CDR3 DNA reads TGTGCCACCAGCAGAGATGGGGGTTCTGGCGGGGTCGAAAAACTGTTTTTT. This translates into CATSRDGGSGGVEKLFF.